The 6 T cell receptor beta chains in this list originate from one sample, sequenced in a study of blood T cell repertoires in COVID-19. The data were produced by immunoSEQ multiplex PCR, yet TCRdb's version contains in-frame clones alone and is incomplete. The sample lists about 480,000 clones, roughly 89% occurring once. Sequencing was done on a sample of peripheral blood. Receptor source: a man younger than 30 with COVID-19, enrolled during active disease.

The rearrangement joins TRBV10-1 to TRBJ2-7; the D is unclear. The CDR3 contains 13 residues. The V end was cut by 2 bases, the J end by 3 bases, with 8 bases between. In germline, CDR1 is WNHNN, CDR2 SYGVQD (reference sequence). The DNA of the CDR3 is TGCGCCAGCAGTGAGAGAGTGAACTACGAGCAGTACTTC. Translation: CASSERVNYEQYF.

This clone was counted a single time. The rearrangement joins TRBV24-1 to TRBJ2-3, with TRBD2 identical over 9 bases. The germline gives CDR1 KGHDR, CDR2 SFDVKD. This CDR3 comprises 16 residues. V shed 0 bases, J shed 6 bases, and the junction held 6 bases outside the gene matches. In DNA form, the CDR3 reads TGTGCCACCAGTGATTTGCCCCTAGCGGGGACGGATACGCAGTATTTT. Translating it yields CATSDLPLAGTDTQYF.

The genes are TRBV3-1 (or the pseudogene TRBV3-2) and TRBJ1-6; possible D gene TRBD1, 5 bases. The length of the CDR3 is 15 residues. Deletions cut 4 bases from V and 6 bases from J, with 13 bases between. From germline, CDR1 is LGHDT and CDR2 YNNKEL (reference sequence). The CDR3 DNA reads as TGTGCCAGCAGCCCCCGGGGACTGCTTAATTCACCCCTCCACTTT. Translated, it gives CASSPRGLLNSPLHF.

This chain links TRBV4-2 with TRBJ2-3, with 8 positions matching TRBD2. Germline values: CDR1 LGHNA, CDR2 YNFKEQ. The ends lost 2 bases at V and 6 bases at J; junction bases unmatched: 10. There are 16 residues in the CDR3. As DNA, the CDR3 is TGTGCCAGCAGCCAATCACTAGCGGCGTCACTTGATACGCAGTATTTT. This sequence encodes CASSQSLAASLDTQYF.

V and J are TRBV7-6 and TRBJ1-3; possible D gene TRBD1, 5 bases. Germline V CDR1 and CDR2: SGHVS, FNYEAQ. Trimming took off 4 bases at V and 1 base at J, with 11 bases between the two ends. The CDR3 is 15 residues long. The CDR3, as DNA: TGTGCCAGCAGCTCGATTCAGGGTTCTGGAAACACCATATATTTT. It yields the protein CASSSIQGSGNTIYF.

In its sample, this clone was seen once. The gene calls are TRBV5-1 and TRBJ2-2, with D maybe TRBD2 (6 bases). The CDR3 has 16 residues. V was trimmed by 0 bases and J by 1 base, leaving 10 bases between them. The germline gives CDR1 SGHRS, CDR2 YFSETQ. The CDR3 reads CASSLEGGGNTGELFF. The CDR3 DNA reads TGCGCCAGCAGCTTGGAGGGAGGTGGGAACACCGGGGAGCTGTTTTTT.